The next 23 T cell receptor beta chains were all read from a single sample in a study of blood T cell repertoires in COVID-19. Data came from immunoSEQ multiplex PCR; TCRdb stores just in-frame clones and leaves some out. The sample carries approximately 350,000 clones, about nine tenths recorded once. Material: peripheral blood. These receptors originate from a woman aged 70 to 79 with COVID-19, enrolled during active disease.

The CDR3 is CASSFLAGAVTGELFF. The CDR3 nucleotides are TGCGCCAGCAGCTTCCTAGCGGGGGCGGTCACCGGGGAGCTGTTTTTT. The chain joins TRBV5-1 to TRBJ2-2, with 10 bases identical to TRBD2. J gave up 4 bases and V 2 bases, and 5 bases lay outside the gene matches. Per germline, CDR1 SGHRS and CDR2 YFSETQ. The CDR3 runs 16 residues.

The chain couples TRBV7-2 to TRBJ1-3; 7 nucleotides agree with TRBD1. Germline trimming cut 5 bases from V and 0 bases from J; bases unmatched to any gene: 10. There are 17 residues in the CDR3. Germline CDR1 and CDR2: SGHTA and FQGNSA. CDR3 sequence reads: CASSNPGTVLSGNTIYF. CDR3 nucleotide sequence: TGTGCCAGCAGCAACCCCGGGACAGTGCTCTCTGGAAACACCATATATTTT.

DNA for the CDR3: TGTGCCAGCAGTCCCCCCTCCAGGGGGCACTCCTACGAGCAGTACTTC. Residues: CASSPPSRGHSYEQYF. J is TRBJ2-7 and V is TRBV6-6, with 8 bases that match TRBD1. J lost 0 bases, V lost 5 bases, and 9 bases had no gene match. This CDR3 is 16 amino acids long. Per the germline V gene, CDR1 is MNHNY and CDR2 is SVGAGI (reference sequence).

The V and J genes are TRBV19 and TRBJ1-4, with D possibly being TRBD1 (5 bases). V lost 0 bases and J 11 bases, leaving 10 bases between the germline ends. Germline V gene sequence: CDR1 LNHDA, CDR2 SQIVND (reference sequence). This CDR3 is built from 13 residues. Here the CDR3 reads CASSIDGQGKLFF. CDR3 nucleotide sequence: TGTGCCAGTAGTATAGATGGCCAGGGTAAACTGTTTTTT.

The chain joins TRBV6-5 to TRBJ2-3; possibly TRBD1 for D (6 bases). This CDR3 spans 15 amino acids. The germline V gene has CDR1 MNHEY and CDR2 SVGAGI. The ends were cut back, 2 bases at V and 0 bases at J, with 9 bases in the middle. Here the CDR3 DNA reads TGTGCCAGCAGTTACGGGGGCCGTAGCACAGATACGCAGTATTTT. It yields the protein CASSYGGRSTDTQYF.

This chain uses TRBV30 with TRBJ1-3; no clear D. V shed 3 bases and J shed 1 base, with 13 bases lying between them. Germline assignment: CDR1 GTSNPN and CDR2 SVGIG (reference sequence). The CDR3 contains 15 residues. This CDR3 is CAWRESGRSGNTIYF. CDR3 DNA: TGTGCCTGGAGGGAGAGTGGAAGGTCTGGAAACACCATATATTTT.

The chain recombines TRBV4-1 with TRBJ1-1; D not resolved. V gave up 4 bases and J gave up 6 bases, with 15 bases separating them. This CDR3 comprises 14 residues. Germline V gene sequence: CDR1 MGHRA, CDR2 YSYEKL. The CDR3 region has the DNA TGCGCCAGCAGCCCCCCCGGGCGGGGATCTGAAGCTTTCTTT. Encoded protein: CASSPPGRGSEAFF.

The genes are TRBV7-9 and TRBJ2-7, with TRBD2 matching 7 bases. The V segment lost 4 bases and the J segment 3 bases; nucleotides outside the gene matches: 9. Germline-derived CDR1 and CDR2 are SEHNR and FQNEAQ (reference sequence). This CDR3 comprises 15 residues. CDR3 DNA sequence: TGTGCCAGCAGCTCCCCCTTGGGGGGGGACTACGAGCAGTACTTC. It translates to CASSSPLGGDYEQYF.

The chain uses TRBV13 and TRBJ2-7; 7 bases fit TRBD2. The V and J ends lost 4 bases and 2 bases, in that order; junction bases with no gene match: 5. Germline loops: CDR1 PRHDT, CDR2 FYEKMQ (reference sequence). The length of the CDR3 is 14 residues. The CDR3 region is CASSSGRGAYEQYF. The CDR3 bases are TGTGCCAGCAGCTCCGGCCGGGGGGCCTACGAGCAGTACTTC.

This clone was observed a single time. The J gene is TRBJ1-5, the V gene TRBV28; TRBD1 agrees at 8 bases. The length of the CDR3 is 15 residues. J gave up 5 bases and V 4 bases, and 7 bases lay outside the gene matches. Per germline, CDR1 MDHEN and CDR2 SYDVKM. CDR3 sequence reads: CASSYQGAGHQPQHF. In DNA, the CDR3 is TGTGCCAGCAGTTACCAGGGGGCAGGCCATCAGCCCCAGCATTTT.

The chain is built from TRBV10-1 and TRBJ1-1, with D possibly being TRBD1 (5 bases). The germline V and J ends were trimmed by 0 bases and 4 bases, with 12 bases remaining between them. The CDR3 length is 15 residues. Germline V CDR1 and CDR2: WNHNN, SYGVQD (reference sequence). The CDR3 region is CASSESRGTFTEAFF. DNA of the CDR3: TGCGCCAGCAGTGAGTCGCGGGGGACTTTCACTGAAGCTTTCTTT.

The V and J genes are TRBV27 and TRBJ2-2; 9 bases match TRBD2. The CDR3 loop spans 15 amino acids. Germline-derived CDR1 and CDR2 are MNHEY and SMNVEV (reference sequence). V trimming: 7 bases; J trimming: 5 bases; junction bases outside the gene matches: 8. In nucleotides, the CDR3 is TGTGCCAGCACCCTTATAGCGGGGGCTACCGGGGAGCTGTTTTTT. Translated: CASTLIAGATGELFF.

V and J are TRBV7-9 and TRBJ1-3; D unclear. Germline CDR1 is SEHNR and CDR2 is FQNEAQ (reference sequence). The CDR3 totals 13 residues. V lost 5 bases and J 4 bases, leaving 9 bases between the germline ends. The CDR3 DNA sequence: TGTGCCAGCAGCCCCGCGTCGGGAAACACCATATATTTT. This encodes CASSPASGNTIYF. Full variable domain (remainder filled in from reference TRBV7-9 and TRBJ1-3): DTGVSQNPRHKITKRGQNVTFRCDPISEHNRLYWYRQTLGQGPEFLTYFQNEAQLEKSRLLSDRFSAERPKGSFSTLEIQRTEQGDSAMYLCASSPASGNTIYFGEGSWLTVV.

The chain carries TRBV2 and TRBJ2-1; weak D call: TRBD2 (6 bases). With 5 bases removed from V and 8 bases from J, the gap between germline ends came to 22 bases. Germline-derived CDR1 and CDR2 are SNHLY and FYNNEI. This CDR3 contains 16 residues. CDR3 nucleotides: TGTGCCAGCAGTAACCCAGGTAGGGCCGGGGAGGATGAGCAGTTCTTC. Its protein is CASSNPGRAGEDEQFF.

The chain combines TRBV3-1 (or the pseudogene TRBV3-2) with TRBJ1-6, with TRBD1 identical over 10 bases. Trimming removed 4 bases from V and 6 bases from J; junction bases left unmatched: 6. CDR3 length equals 16 residues. Germline CDR1 reads LGHDT; CDR2 reads YNNKEL (reference sequence). Here the CDR3 DNA reads TGTGCCAGCAGCCGCAGACAGGGGGCTAGTAATTCACCCCTCCACTTT. Protein product: CASSRRQGASNSPLHF.

This chain uses TRBV6-5 with TRBJ1-2; 8 positions match TRBD1. Per germline, CDR1 MNHEY and CDR2 SVGAGI. V was pared by 5 bases and J by 7 bases, with 9 bases of the junction left unmatched. The CDR3 contains 14 residues. The CDR3 loop is CASSTSGGTFGYTF. Here the CDR3 DNA reads TGTGCCAGCAGTACGTCAGGGGGCACATTTGGCTACACCTTC.

This chain joins TRBV24-1 and TRBJ2-3; TRBD2 matches 10 bases. CDR3 length: 19 residues. V lost 5 bases to trimming and J lost 0 bases; unmatched junction nucleotides: 13. Looked up from germline, CDR1 is KGHDR and CDR2 is SFDVKD. This chain's CDR3 is CATSGQPLTTSGSTDTQYF. The CDR3, as DNA: TGTGCCACCAGTGGGCAGCCCTTAACGACTAGCGGGAGCACAGATACGCAGTATTTT.

This chain connects TRBV2 to TRBJ2-1; 9 nucleotides match TRBD2. CDR1 SNHLY and CDR2 FYNNEI come from the germline V gene. The V gene end was trimmed by 2 bases and the J gene end by 9 bases; junction bases not matched to a gene: 8. CDR3 length: 15 residues. The CDR3: CASSEWRGGLGEQFF. CDR3 coding DNA: TGTGCCAGCAGTGAATGGCGGGGGGGCTTGGGTGAGCAGTTCTTC.

CDR3 protein: CATRLDTTYEQYF. CDR3 sequence (DNA): TGTGCCACCAGATTGGACACCACCTACGAGCAGTACTTC. The chain employs TRBV15 and TRBJ2-7, with TRBD1 as a possible D gene (5 bases). Germline V gene sequence: CDR1 LNHNV, CDR2 YYDKDF (reference sequence). The CDR3 length is 13 residues. The ends were cut back, 6 bases at V and 2 bases at J, with 11 bases in the middle.

As for this clone: Other DNA sequences in this specimen translate into the identical CDR3. This CDR3 reads CASSSTGEKLFF. The CDR3 region has the DNA TGTGCCAGCAGTTCTACGGGGGAAAAACTGTTTTTT. This chain links TRBV28 with TRBJ1-4; D remains ambiguous. This CDR3 has 12 amino acids. Trimming removed 4 bases from V and 8 bases from J, with 8 bases in between. Per germline, CDR1 MDHEN and CDR2 SYDVKM.

The chain joins TRBV6-6 to TRBJ2-2; 7 nucleotides agree with TRBD2. The CDR3 consists of 14 residues. The trim removed 6 bases at V and 5 bases at J, leaving 6 bases unmatched. Germline CDR1 is MNHNY and CDR2 is SVGAGI (reference sequence). The CDR3 coding sequence is TGTGCCAGCAGCGCGGGGGTGCTAACCGGGGAGCTGTTTTTT. Translation gives CASSAGVLTGELFF.

The rearrangement joins TRBV6-5 to TRBJ1-1, with TRBD1 matching over 9 bases. V was pared by 7 bases and J by 3 bases, with 9 bases of the junction left unmatched. CDR1 and CDR2 (germline): MNHEY, SVGAGI. This CDR3 is built from 15 residues. The CDR3 spells CASKGVRQGDTEAFF. The CDR3 bases are TGTGCCAGCAAGGGGGTGAGACAGGGGGACACTGAAGCTTTCTTT.

Concerning this clone itself: The sample holds other DNA sequences that translate to the same CDR3. The CDR3 DNA reads as TGCGCCAGCAGCCAGGGGGCCGGCACCGGGGAGCTGTTTTTT. Translation: CASSQGAGTGELFF. This chain links TRBV10-1 with TRBJ2-2; 8 nucleotides align to TRBD1. The V gene's germline CDR1 is WNHNN and CDR2 SYGVQD (reference sequence). The CDR3 is 14 residues long. After removal of 6 bases from V and 4 bases from J, the junction contained 4 bases not matched to a gene.